This T cell receptor beta chain was retrieved from a study of cytomegalovirus exposure and HLA in healthy donors. Study outcomes and limitations: Within the data, a cluster of highly shared sequence variants was likely a sequencing artifact. CMV antigen specificity was confirmed in vitro for a few CMV-associated chains. Later analysis reportedly placed an Asian-associated ancestry cluster below the roughly 700-donor mean in N-insertions.

The CDR3 sequence is 14 residues long. V lost 0 bases and J 4 bases, leaving 8 bases between the germline ends. The germline V gene encodes CDR1 SGHRS and CDR2 YFSETQ. The donors (healthy individuals) were bone marrow donors. In the case of this clone: Its target is not known.

PCR was performed using 60 Vbeta and 13 Jbeta primers. Clones were sequenced by immunoSEQ multiplex PCR, and TCRdb holds only the in-frame ones, with some missing. The sample holds roughly 77,000 clones; about 73% are singletons and the top ten take approximately 4.6%. The sequence was collected from a man aged 35-49 years in good health and CMV-seronegative. The sample was PBMCs. The chain is built from TRBV5-1 and TRBJ2-1; D remains ambiguous. The CDR3 region is CASSLGDFYNEQFF. CDR3 in DNA: TGCGCCAGCAGCTTGGGTGACTTTTACAATGAGCAGTTCTTC.